Sequencing of this T cell receptor beta chain was carried out in a study of T cells in Graves' hyperthyroidism and ophthalmopathy. Note on this clonotype: Its antigen is not identified.

The CDR3 has 16 amino acids. Germline V gene sequence: CDR1 SEHNR, CDR2 FQNEAQ (reference sequence). J lost 2 bases, V lost 3 bases, and 7 bases had no gene match. Whole-study findings and limits: Most expanded thyroid clonotypes above 0.001 recurred in blood.

TCR beta CDR3 region amplification was performed from RNA transcripts. Primed by the HTBI set, a first-round RT-PCR was run on the TCR CDR3. TCRdb analysed the multiplex PCR reads with MiXCR anew, one entry per CDR3 protein. Altogether roughly 180,000 distinct CDR3 sequences are present, over 15% being singletons, with the ten largest covering 29%. The receptor comes from a woman aged 45-65 years with Graves' hyperthyroidism. Sequencing was done on a sample of blood. This rearrangement joins TRBV7-9 to TRBJ1-1, with 9 bases aligning to TRBD1. The CDR3 sequence is CASSLKQGASNTEAFF. DNA for the CDR3: TGTGCCAGCAGCTTGAAACAGGGGGCGTCCAACACTGAAGCTTTCTTT. Based on the CDR3 plus reference TRBV7-9 and TRBJ1-1, the full variable domain is DTGVSQNPRHKITKRGQNVTFRCDPISEHNRLYWYRQTLGQGPEFLTYFQNEAQLEKSRLLSDRFSAERPKGSFSTLEIQRTEQGDSAMYLCASSLKQGASNTEAFFGQGTRLTVV.